This T cell receptor (beta chain) was documented in a study of blood T cell repertoires in COVID-19. For the study at large: Whether acute or convalescent, the COVID-19 samples came from the United States, Italy and Spain. Sources were T cells, B-cell-depleted T cells, or PBMCs; the material itself was cDNA or gDNA.

In the original analysis: Reference gene primer amplification yielded estimated nucleated cell counts. Data came from immunoSEQ multiplex PCR; TCRdb stores just in-frame clones and leaves some out. V and J calls and clone size are as listed in that table; D and trimming were resolved from the DNA. The table lists 150,000 to 200,000 clones, roughly 87% of them singletons. In germline, CDR1 is KGHDR, CDR2 SFDVKD. V gave up 3 bases and J gave up 4 bases; unmatched junction bases: 11. This CDR3 comprises 17 residues. This clonotype originated in a woman aged 60-70 years who had recovered from COVID-19. Sequenced material: peripheral blood. V gene TRBV24-1 combines with J gene TRBJ1-2; 9 bases agree with TRBD1. CDR3 in amino acids: CATSDTGGSLLSYGYTF. The CDR3 bases are TGTGCCACCAGTGATACAGGGGGCAGTTTATTGAGCTATGGCTACACCTTC.